Each of the 8 T cell receptor beta chains below was sequenced from the same sample in a study of cytomegalovirus exposure and HLA in healthy donors. Only in-frame clones appear in the TCRdb table, and some are missing; sequencing was by immunoSEQ multiplex PCR. In the table there are under 150,000 clones, about 88% of which are singletons. Source material: PBMCs. These receptor sequences come from a man aged 18 to 30 in good health and CMV-seropositive.

The CDR3 here is CATTGAPFNEKLFF. The CDR3 nucleotides are TGTGCCACTACAGGGGCACCCTTTAATGAAAAACTGTTTTTT. The chain recombines TRBV11-2 with TRBJ1-4; TRBD1 matches at 7 bases. The CDR3 totals 14 residues. V shed 10 bases and J 4 bases; nucleotides not matched to a gene: 9. Germline lookup yields CDR1 SGHAT and CDR2 FQNNGV.

This sequence joins TRBV29-1 and TRBJ1-1, with a weak D call TRBD1 (6 bases). Looked up from germline, CDR1 is SQVTM and CDR2 is ANQGSEA. V dropped 3 bases and J dropped 4 bases, with 15 bases sitting between them. The CDR3 loop spans 14 amino acids. CDR3 DNA: TGCAGCGTTGAGGTCCAGGGGATGAGCACTGAAGCTTTCTTT. As protein: CSVEVQGMSTEAFF.

V usage is TRBV29-1 and J usage is TRBJ2-7, with 9 bases matching TRBD1. CDR1 and CDR2 (germline): SQVTM, ANQGSEA. Losses at the gene ends were 6 bases for V and 4 bases for J; bases not matched to a gene: 7. This CDR3 is 13 amino acids long. CDR3 sequence: CSVWTGELYEQYF. DNA for the CDR3: TGCAGCGTGTGGACAGGGGAACTATACGAGCAGTACTTC.

This chain uses TRBV5-1 with TRBJ1-1; D may be TRBD1 (6 bases). This CDR3 is built from 14 residues. The germline V gene encodes CDR1 SGHRS and CDR2 YFSETQ. Trimming left V 4 bases short and J 4 bases short, with 14 bases between. CDR3 residues: CASSVRGGGTEAFF. The CDR3 coding sequence is TGCGCCAGCAGCGTCAGGGGAGGGGGCACTGAAGCTTTCTTT.

The chain uses TRBV5-6 and TRBJ1-4; 8 bases align to TRBD1. V shed 4 bases and J 6 bases; nucleotides not matched to a gene: 11. Germline CDR1 SGHDT, CDR2 YYEEEE. The CDR3 length is 16 residues. The CDR3 is CASSEDGQGLYEKLFF. CDR3 bases: TGTGCCAGCAGCGAAGACGGACAGGGCCTTTATGAAAAACTGTTTTTT.

The chain carries TRBV27 and TRBJ1-6; D is perhaps TRBD1 (5 bases). Germline-derived CDR1 and CDR2 are MNHEY and SMNVEV (reference sequence). This CDR3 contains 13 residues. V dropped 6 bases and J dropped 5 bases, with 8 bases sitting between them. The CDR3 DNA follows: TGTGCCAGCAGGGACACCAATAATTCACCCCTCCACTTT. Its translation: CASRDTNNSPLHF.

This clone was found once. The rearrangement uses TRBV27 and TRBJ2-1; the match to TRBD2 covers 9 bases. The CDR3 totals 15 residues. Per germline, CDR1 MNHEY and CDR2 SMNVEV (reference sequence). CDR3 region: CGSIGGRGGVNEQFF. CDR3 bases: TGTGGGAGCATTGGCGGGAGGGGAGGGGTCAATGAGCAGTTCTTC.

The chain is built from TRBV11-2 and TRBJ2-1; no clear D. This CDR3 has 12 amino acids. V lost 8 bases and J lost 3, with 8 bases in between. The germline V gene encodes CDR1 SGHAT and CDR2 FQNNGV. The CDR3 nucleotides read TGTGCCAGCCTCGCAGGCTACAATGAGCAGTTCTTC. Its translation is CASLAGYNEQFF.